Listed below are T cell receptor beta chains from one sample, sequenced in a study of blood T cell repertoires in COVID-19. The assay was immunoSEQ multiplex PCR, and TCRdb's table has in-frame clones only and misses some. This table holds 220,000 or so clones, 82% found once. Sequenced input: peripheral blood. Receptors originate from a woman older than 75 with COVID-19, enrolled during active disease. Each CDR3 is given with its conserved first and last residue.

>TRBV5-1
CASSLGLANEQFF
>TRBV18
CASSSRDRVAEAFF
>TRBV15
CATSRGRGANTGELFF
>TRBV18
CASSPYRETEQFF
>TRBV2
CASSEPLAGAEQFF
>TRBV30
CAWSVQRSVAYEQYF
>TRBV11-2
CASSLDYADSAF
>TRBV29-1
CSVETPSRLFEAFF
>TRBV6-5
CASSYSLGLVHNEQFF
>TRBV4-2
CASSQDWGQDEGYTF
>TRBV11-2
CASKSSSYNEQFF
>TRBV3-1/TRBV3-2
CASSQESYLGGPRTGELFF
>TRBV10-3
CAISSPGRKGDYGYTF
>TRBV6-6
CASSPLMSRTGPGGYTF
>TRBV7-9
CASSPARGAAGGYTF
>TRBV10-3
CAISEKQHYEQYF
>TRBV11-2
CASSFTGKNTEAFF
>TRBV4-1
CASSLGQTLAGETQYF
>TRBV6-6
CASSLGGQSTDTQYF
>TRBV30
CAWSVLGQVRTEAFF
>TRBV7-6
CASSRDIKNTEAFF
>TRBV5-6
CASSFMSGKHIQYF
>TRBV15
CATSRERGQFFSNQPQHF
>TRBV5-4
CASSQGSEHEKLFF
>TRBV4-3
CASSQDPSGGLAKNIQYF
>TRBV2
CASSLGLAGTDTQYF
>TRBV12-3/TRBV12-4
CASSSWGTAHFF
>TRBV18
CASSPETGMTYGYTF
>TRBV30
CAWSVGQPYNSPLHF
>TRBV3-1/TRBV3-2
CASSQGPVLAAQYF
>TRBV5-1
CASSPAVNEKLFF
>TRBV5-8
CASSLARDTLSYEQYF
>TRBV18
CASSPGGPSNQPQHF
>TRBV30
CAWSVGGGLETQYF
>TRBV11-3
CASSPGTSGYSGNEQFF
>TRBV24-1
CATSDPGQGANTGELFF
>TRBV5-6
CASSTGGEQYF
>TRBV13
CASSFYGGQGSPLHF
>TRBV16
CASAPQMAGANVLTF